This entry is about one TCR beta chain. Its antigen is still unknown. This sample was included in a study of T-cell memory formation after mild COVID-19. Study-wide results and caveats: Later expanders leaned toward CD4+, whereas clones contracting from day 15 to 85 were balanced CD4/CD8.

TCRdb re-analysed the 5' RACE reads in MiXCR, keeping a single row per CDR3 protein. The sample has over 500,000 distinct CDR3 sequences, 17% seen once; the top ten hold less than 10%. This TCR derives from an adult woman who had mild COVID-19 (a few samples of this study predate the infection). Cell type and time point are not known. Sequencing input: PBMCs or a T cell subset sorted from them (not recorded which).

The CDR3 DNA sequence: TGTGCCAGCAGTTTAACACTAGCGTCCACCTACAATGAGCAGTTCTTC. Amino acid sequence: CASSLTLASTYNEQFF. The V call is TRBV12-3 or TRBV12-4, the J call TRBJ2-1, with TRBD2 matching 7 bases. The ends lost 2 bases at V and 2 bases at J; junction bases unmatched: 6. CDR3 length equals 16 residues.